The 19 T cell receptor beta chains presented below share a single source sample, sequenced in a study of blood T cell repertoires in COVID-19. Sequencing was performed with immunoSEQ multiplex PCR; in TCRdb, only in-frame clones are kept and a portion is missing. The sample lists more than 250,000 clones; roughly 80% were seen once. What was sequenced was PBMCs or T cells enriched from blood (not recorded which). These receptors were taken from a man aged 35 to 55 who had been exposed to COVID-19.

This clone has just one count. This chain connects TRBV30 to TRBJ2-7; D possibly corresponds to TRBD1 (5 bases). V was pared by 2 bases and J by 2 bases, with 7 bases between. From germline, CDR1 is GTSNPN and CDR2 SVGIG (reference sequence). The CDR3 contains 12 residues. CDR3 nucleotide sequence: TGTGCCTGGAGTTCAGGGACCTACGAGCAGTACTTC. It yields the protein CAWSSGTYEQYF.

The chain couples TRBV15 to TRBJ2-3; D is ambiguous. This CDR3 has 14 amino acids. The germline CDR1 and CDR2 sequences are LNHNV and YYDKDF (reference sequence). V was shortened by 5 bases and J by 7 bases, with 16 bases between the two germline ends. CDR3 protein: CATSPPKPKNTQYF. CDR3 DNA sequence: TGTGCCACCAGCCCCCCTAAACCGAAGAATACGCAGTATTTT.

The gene calls are TRBV5-1 and TRBJ1-1, with 7 bases aligning to TRBD1. The CDR3 is made up of 14 amino acids. CDR1 is SGHRS and CDR2 is YFSETQ in the germline V gene. The V segment lost 4 bases and the J segment 5 bases; nucleotides outside the gene matches: 8. CDR3 DNA: TGCGCCAGCAGCGAGTACAGGGGTGGGACTGAAGCTTTCTTT. Its translation: CASSEYRGGTEAFF.

The rearrangement links TRBV5-1 to TRBJ1-6, with unresolved D. V gave up 0 bases and J gave up 9 bases, with 10 bases separating them. CDR1 SGHRS and CDR2 YFSETQ come from the germline V gene. This CDR3 has 14 amino acids. As DNA, the CDR3 is TGCGCCAGCAGCTTGGGTGAGGCTGCTTCACCCCTCCACTTT. It codes for CASSLGEAASPLHF.

CDR3 coding DNA: TGTGCCAGCAGCTTGGTAACAGCCAATTTAGCTTTCTTT. As protein: CASSLVTANLAFF. The chain couples TRBV5-6 to TRBJ1-1, with D uncertain. Trimming removed 0 bases from V and 10 bases from J, with 13 bases in between. The CDR3 contains 13 residues. CDR1 and CDR2 (germline): SGHDT, YYEEEE.

This rearrangement joins TRBV10-3 to TRBJ1-4; D unclear. The CDR3 is 15 amino acids. Trimming stripped 6 bases from V and 3 bases from J, with 14 bases between. Germline CDR1 is ENHRY and CDR2 is SYGVKD. Here the CDR3 reads CAIRNSLEANEKLFF. The DNA for the CDR3 is TGTGCCATCAGGAACAGCCTCGAAGCTAATGAAAAACTGTTTTTT.

The J gene is TRBJ1-3, the V gene TRBV4-1; D remains ambiguous. This CDR3 region has 16 residues. Trimming shortened V by 0 bases and J by 6 bases, and 15 bases separated the two germline ends. Germline V lookup: CDR1 MGHRA, CDR2 YSYEKL. CDR3 protein: CASSQDRSAGLNTIYF. CDR3 nucleotide sequence: TGCGCCAGCAGCCAAGATCGGTCGGCGGGGTTAAACACCATATATTTT.

This chain joins TRBV14 and TRBJ2-1; TRBD1 is a possible D gene (6 bases). The V and J ends lost 2 bases and 5 bases respectively, with 16 bases between them. CDR1 and CDR2 (germline): SGHDN, FVKESK. This CDR3 has 16 amino acids. The CDR3 is CASSQTDRYRNNEQFF. Here the CDR3 DNA reads TGTGCCAGCAGCCAAACAGACAGGTACCGCAACAATGAGCAGTTCTTC.

This chain uses TRBV11-2 with TRBJ2-1; D gene unclear. This CDR3 region has 16 residues. Germline V gives CDR1 SGHAT, CDR2 FQNNGV. V lost 5 bases, J lost 5 bases, and 19 bases lay in between. Written as DNA, the CDR3 is TGTGCCAGCAGCCAGAAGTGGTATCCCCCCCACAATGAGCAGTTCTTC. Amino acid sequence: CASSQKWYPPHNEQFF.

In this sample, this clone turned up a few times. The chain carries TRBV11-3 and TRBJ1-1; D gene unclear. Germline V gene lookup returns CDR1 SGHNT and CDR2 YENEEA. V was cut by 0 bases and J by 2 bases, with 13 bases left in between. The CDR3 runs to 16 residues. The CDR3 coding sequence is TGTGCCAGCAGCTTAGAAAGTCTGCCGGGTAACACTGAAGCTTTCTTT. Translation: CASSLESLPGNTEAFF.

V is TRBV5-1 and J is TRBJ1-2; the D gene is possibly TRBD1 (5 bases). The CDR3 runs to 14 residues. Germline V lookup: CDR1 SGHRS, CDR2 YFSETQ. The V end was cut by 0 bases, the J end by 2 bases, with 8 bases between. CDR3 in amino acids: CASSLGRGNYGYTF. CDR3 coding DNA: TGCGCCAGCAGCTTGGGGAGGGGAAACTATGGCTACACCTTC.

This clone was picked up a small number of times. The V and J genes are TRBV7-8 and TRBJ1-4; D may be TRBD1 (6 bases). The length of the CDR3 is 14 residues. V was pared by 1 base and J by 7 bases, with 10 bases between. The V gene's germline CDR1 is SGHVS and CDR2 FQNEAQ. CDR3 in DNA: TGTGCCAGCAGCTTAGGCGGGGGCCGTGAAAAACTGTTTTTT. This sequence encodes CASSLGGGREKLFF.

The chain links TRBV24-1 to TRBJ2-1, with D maybe TRBD1 (6 bases). V lost 4 bases and J 4 bases, leaving 10 bases between the germline ends. Per the germline V gene, CDR1 is KGHDR and CDR2 is SFDVKD. The CDR3 is 14 amino acids. The CDR3, as DNA: TGTGCCACCAGTGACCCGGACAGTTACAATGAGCAGTTCTTC. Protein product: CATSDPDSYNEQFF.

The J gene is TRBJ2-1, the V gene TRBV6-5, with 13 bases fitting TRBD2. This CDR3 spans 14 amino acids. V lost 9 bases, J lost 5 bases, and 4 bases stayed unmatched. CDR1 and CDR2 (germline): MNHEY, SVGAGI. CDR3 residues: CASGGLAGDNEQFF. CDR3 sequence (DNA): TGTGCCAGTGGAGGACTAGCGGGAGACAATGAGCAGTTCTTC.

This chain uses TRBV4-2 with TRBJ2-6, with TRBD1 matching over 10 bases. Trimming removed 3 bases from V and 2 bases from J; junction bases left unmatched: 4. The V gene's germline CDR1 is LGHNA and CDR2 YNFKEQ. This CDR3 region has 17 residues. The CDR3: CASSQGTGVAGANVLTF. The DNA for the CDR3 is TGTGCCAGCAGCCAGGGGACAGGGGTTGCTGGGGCCAACGTCCTGACTTTC.

This clone occurred many times. Other DNA sequences from this sample encode an identical CDR3 as well. This sequence joins TRBV30 and TRBJ2-7; 10 bases align to TRBD2. V trimming: 4 bases; J trimming: 3 bases; junction bases outside the gene matches: 0. The CDR3 contains 12 residues. Looked up from germline, CDR1 is GTSNPN and CDR2 is SVGIG (reference sequence). The CDR3 protein is CAWTSGSYEQYF. The CDR3 DNA sequence: TGTGCCTGGACTAGCGGGAGCTACGAGCAGTACTTC.

J is TRBJ1-4 and V is TRBV30, with D possibly matching TRBD1 (6 bases). There are 14 residues in the CDR3. The V end was cut by 7 bases, the J end by 5 bases, with 17 bases between. The germline gives CDR1 GTSNPN, CDR2 SVGIG (reference sequence). In DNA form, the CDR3 reads TGTGCCTCCGAATCGACAGGTGTAAATGAAAAACTGTTTTTT. This codes for CASESTGVNEKLFF.

This clone showed up just a few times. This chain links TRBV12-3 or TRBV12-4 with TRBJ1-1; weak D call: TRBD1 (6 bases). Trimming took 4 bases from V and 3 from J, leaving 9 bases between them. The CDR3 contains 13 residues. Written as DNA, the CDR3 is TGTGCCAGCAGTTGGAACAGGGACACTGAAGCTTTCTTT. This codes for CASSWNRDTEAFF.

The rearrangement uses TRBV18 and TRBJ1-1; 10 bases fit TRBD1. The CDR3 length is 15 residues. J was trimmed by 4 bases and V by 8 bases; bases with no gene match: 10. Per germline, CDR1 KGHSH and CDR2 LQKENI. In DNA form, the CDR3 reads TGTGCCAGCAGATCGGGGGACAGGGGTCTCACTGAAGCTTTCTTT. This translates into CASRSGDRGLTEAFF.